A few counts support the clone carrying this T cell receptor beta chain. Its antigen is not identified. The sample comes from a study of T-cell memory formation after mild COVID-19. Findings and caveats of the study: The pre-infection memory compartment contained some responding clones, suggesting cross-reactive memory joined.

TCRdb reprocessed the 5' RACE reads via MiXCR and lists one record per CDR3 protein. Here the sample spans approximately 250,000 distinct CDR3 sequences, approximately 15% being singletons. V lost 5 bases and J 6 bases, leaving 10 bases between the germline ends. The CDR3 has 13 residues. Germline values: CDR1 SGHTA, CDR2 FQGNSA. This sequence originates from a man aged 18 to 35 who had mild COVID-19 (a few samples of this study predate the infection). Cell type and time point are not known. The sequenced sample consisted of PBMCs or a T cell subset sorted from them (not recorded which). The rearrangement links TRBV7-2 to TRBJ2-2; D ambiguous. The CDR3, as DNA: TGTGCCAGCAGCCCGCAGAGACCCGGGGAGCTGTTTTTT. Translating gives CASSPQRPGELFF.